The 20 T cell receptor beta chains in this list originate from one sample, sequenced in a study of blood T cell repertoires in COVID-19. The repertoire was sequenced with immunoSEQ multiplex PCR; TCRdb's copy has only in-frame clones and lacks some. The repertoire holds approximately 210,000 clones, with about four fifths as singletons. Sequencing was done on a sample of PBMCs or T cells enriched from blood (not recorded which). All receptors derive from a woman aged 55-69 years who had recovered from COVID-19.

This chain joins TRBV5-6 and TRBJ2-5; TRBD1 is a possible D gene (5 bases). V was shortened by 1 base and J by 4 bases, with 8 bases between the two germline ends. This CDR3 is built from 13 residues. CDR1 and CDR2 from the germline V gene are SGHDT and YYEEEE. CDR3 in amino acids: CASSLWGRETQYF. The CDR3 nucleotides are TGTGCCAGCAGCTTGTGGGGCCGAGAGACCCAGTACTTC. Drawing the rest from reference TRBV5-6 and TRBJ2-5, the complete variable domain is DAGVTQSPTHLIKTRGQQVTLRCSPKSGHDTVSWYQQALGQGPQFIFQYYEEEERQRGNFPDRFSGHQFPNYSSELNVNALLLGDSALYLCASSLWGRETQYFGPGTRLLVL.

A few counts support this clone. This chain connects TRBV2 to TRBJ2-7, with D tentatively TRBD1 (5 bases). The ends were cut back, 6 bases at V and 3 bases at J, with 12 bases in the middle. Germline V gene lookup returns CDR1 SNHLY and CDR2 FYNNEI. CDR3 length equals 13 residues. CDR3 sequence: CASRANTGYEQYF. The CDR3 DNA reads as TGTGCCAGCAGAGCAAACACAGGCTACGAGCAGTACTTC.

This CDR3 reads CASSLASGYYEQYF. Written as DNA, the CDR3 is TGTGCCAGCAGCTTAGCTAGCGGGTACTACGAGCAGTACTTC. V is TRBV7-2 and J is TRBJ2-7, with 7 bases identical to TRBD2. Trimming at V came to 0 bases and at J to 3 bases, leaving 2 bases not matched to a gene. Germline lookup yields CDR1 SGHTA and CDR2 FQGNSA. The CDR3 extends over 14 amino acids.

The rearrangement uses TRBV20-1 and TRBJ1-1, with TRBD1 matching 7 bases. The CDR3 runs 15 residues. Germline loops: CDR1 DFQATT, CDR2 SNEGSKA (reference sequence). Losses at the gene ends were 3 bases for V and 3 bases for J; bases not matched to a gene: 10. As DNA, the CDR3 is TGCAGTGCTAGTAAGCAAAAGGGGGCGCACACTGAAGCTTTCTTT. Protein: CSASKQKGAHTEAFF.

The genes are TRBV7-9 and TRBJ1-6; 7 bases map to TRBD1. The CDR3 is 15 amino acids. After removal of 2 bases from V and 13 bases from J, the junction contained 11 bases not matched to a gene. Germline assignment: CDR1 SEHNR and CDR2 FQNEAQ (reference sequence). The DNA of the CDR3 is TGTGCCAGCAGCTTACCAACTACAGGGGTCCGGCCCCTCCACTTT. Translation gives CASSLPTTGVRPLHF.

CDR3 region: CASSLGQGAHKNIQYF. DNA of the CDR3: TGCGCCAGCAGCTTGGGGCAGGGGGCGCACAAAAACATTCAGTACTTC. The chain carries TRBV5-1 and TRBJ2-4; TRBD1 matches at 8 bases. Germline V gene sequence: CDR1 SGHRS, CDR2 YFSETQ. With V trimmed by 0 bases and J by 3 bases, 5 bases remained unmatched. The CDR3 has 16 residues.

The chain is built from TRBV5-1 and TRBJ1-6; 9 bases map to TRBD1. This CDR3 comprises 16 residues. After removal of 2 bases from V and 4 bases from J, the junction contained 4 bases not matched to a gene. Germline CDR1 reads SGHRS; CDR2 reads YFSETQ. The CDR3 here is CASSLQGALYNSPLHF. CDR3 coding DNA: TGCGCCAGCAGCTTACAGGGGGCTCTATATAATTCACCCCTCCACTTT.

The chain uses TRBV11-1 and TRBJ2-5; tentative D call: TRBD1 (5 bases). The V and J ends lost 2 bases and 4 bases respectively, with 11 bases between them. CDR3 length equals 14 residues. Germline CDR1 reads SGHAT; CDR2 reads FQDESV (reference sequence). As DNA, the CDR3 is TGTGCCAGCAGCTTAAGAAAAGGGGTAGAGACCCAGTACTTC. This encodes CASSLRKGVETQYF.

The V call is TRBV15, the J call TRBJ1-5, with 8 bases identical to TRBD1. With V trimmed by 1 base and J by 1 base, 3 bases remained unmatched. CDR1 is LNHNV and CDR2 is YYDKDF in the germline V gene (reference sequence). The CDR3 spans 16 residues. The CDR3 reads CATSRGTGISNQPQHF. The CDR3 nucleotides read TGTGCCACCAGCAGAGGGACAGGGATAAGCAATCAGCCCCAGCATTTT.

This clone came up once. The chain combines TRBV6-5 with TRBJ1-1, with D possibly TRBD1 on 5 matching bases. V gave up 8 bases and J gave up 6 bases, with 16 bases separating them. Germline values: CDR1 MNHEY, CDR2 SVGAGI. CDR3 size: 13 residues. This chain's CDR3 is CASHPDWGAEAFF. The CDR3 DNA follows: TGTGCCAGCCACCCCGACTGGGGGGCTGAAGCTTTCTTT.

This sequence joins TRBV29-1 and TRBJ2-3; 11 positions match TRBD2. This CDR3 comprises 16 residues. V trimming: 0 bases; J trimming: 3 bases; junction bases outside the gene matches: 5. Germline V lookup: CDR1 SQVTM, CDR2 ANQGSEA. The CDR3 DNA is TGCAGCGTTGAAGACCTTAGCGGGAGGGGAACAGATACGCAGTATTTT. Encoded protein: CSVEDLSGRGTDTQYF.

The CDR3 nucleotides read TGTGCCAGCTCTGACAGGTACGGCACAGATACGCAGTATTTT. Translated, it gives CASSDRYGTDTQYF. The chain recombines TRBV18 with TRBJ2-3, with D tentatively TRBD1 (6 bases). Germline V gene lookup returns CDR1 KGHSH and CDR2 LQKENI. The CDR3 is 14 amino acids. V shed 6 bases and J shed 1 base, with 11 bases lying between them. The full variable domain, its missing parts supplied by reference TRBV18 and TRBJ2-3, is NAGVMQNPRHLVRRRGQEARLRCSPMKGHSHVYWYRQLPEEGLKFMVYLQKENIIDESGMPKERFSAEFPKEGPSILRIQQVVRGDSAAYFCASSDRYGTDTQYFGPGTRLTVL.

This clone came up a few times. The CDR3 bases are TGTGCCAGCACACAGGGAGGGTTGGGGTATGGCTACACCTTC. Its protein is CASTQGGLGYGYTF. The chain joins TRBV9 to TRBJ1-2; a possible D gene is TRBD1 (6 bases). Germline CDR1 SGDLS, CDR2 YYNGEE. This CDR3 comprises 14 residues. Trimming shortened V by 6 bases and J by 5 bases, and 17 bases separated the two germline ends.

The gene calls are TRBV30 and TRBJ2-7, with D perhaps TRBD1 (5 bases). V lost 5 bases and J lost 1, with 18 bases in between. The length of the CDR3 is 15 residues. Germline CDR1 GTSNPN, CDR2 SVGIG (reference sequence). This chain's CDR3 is CAWPQGHLMSYEQYF. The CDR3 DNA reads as TGTGCCTGGCCTCAGGGTCACCTTATGTCCTACGAGCAGTACTTC.

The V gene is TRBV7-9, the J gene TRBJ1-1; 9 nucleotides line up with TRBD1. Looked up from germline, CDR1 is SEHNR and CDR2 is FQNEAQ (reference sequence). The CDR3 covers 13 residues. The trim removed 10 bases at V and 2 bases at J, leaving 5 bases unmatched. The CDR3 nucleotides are TGTGCCACCGCGGACAGGGGAAACACTGAAGCTTTCTTT. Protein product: CATADRGNTEAFF.

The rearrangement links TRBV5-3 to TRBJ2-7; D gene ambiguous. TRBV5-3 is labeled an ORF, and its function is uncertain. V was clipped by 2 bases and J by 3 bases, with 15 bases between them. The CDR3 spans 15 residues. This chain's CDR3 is CARSFVLRSGYEQYF. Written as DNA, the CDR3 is TGTGCCAGAAGCTTCGTTCTAAGATCGGGCTACGAGCAGTACTTC.

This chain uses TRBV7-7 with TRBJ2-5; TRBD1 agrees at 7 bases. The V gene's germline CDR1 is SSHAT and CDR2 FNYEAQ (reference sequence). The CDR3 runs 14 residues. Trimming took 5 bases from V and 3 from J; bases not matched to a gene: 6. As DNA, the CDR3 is TGTGCCAGCAGCCCCCAGACAGGGAAAGAGACCCAGTACTTC. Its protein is CASSPQTGKETQYF.

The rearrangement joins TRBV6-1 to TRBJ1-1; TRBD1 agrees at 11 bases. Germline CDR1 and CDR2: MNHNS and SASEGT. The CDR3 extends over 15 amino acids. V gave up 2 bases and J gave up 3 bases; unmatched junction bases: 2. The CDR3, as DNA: TGTGCCAGCAGTGAATGGGGACAGGGGGACACTGAAGCTTTCTTT. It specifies CASSEWGQGDTEAFF.

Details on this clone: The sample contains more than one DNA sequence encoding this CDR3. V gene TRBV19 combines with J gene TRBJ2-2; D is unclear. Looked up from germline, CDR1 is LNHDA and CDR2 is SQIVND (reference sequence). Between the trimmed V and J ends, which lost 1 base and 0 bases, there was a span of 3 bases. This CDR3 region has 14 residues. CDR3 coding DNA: TGTGCCAGTAGTATAGCCACGAACACCGGGGAGCTGTTTTTT. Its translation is CASSIATNTGELFF.

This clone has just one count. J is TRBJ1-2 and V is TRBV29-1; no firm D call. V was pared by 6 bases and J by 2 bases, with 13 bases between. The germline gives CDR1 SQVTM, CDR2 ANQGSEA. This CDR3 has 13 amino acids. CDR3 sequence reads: CSVAGGVNYGYTF. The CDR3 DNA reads TGCAGCGTCGCCGGCGGGGTGAACTATGGCTACACCTTC.